This T cell receptor beta chain was retrieved from a study of T cell repertoires in cytomegalovirus infection. On the study more broadly: In public TCR beta signatures, there were indications of both CMV infection and matching HLA type.

Germline CDR1 KGHSH, CDR2 LQKENI. CDR3 length equals 16 residues. Note on this clonotype: Its antigen is as yet unknown. A read error may account for a junction end that differs from germline.

TCRdb re-called the reads through MiXCR, storing one row per CDR3 protein. Here the sample spans over 300,000 distinct CDR3 sequences, about a sixth being singletons. Study-wide results and caveats: The ex vivo response was dominated by HLA-C-restricted CMV-specific TCR beta clonotypes.

Sequencing was carried out using PBMCs. This clonotype originated in a human donor in good health (CMV status not recorded). Some clones in this sample may be carry-over from other donors' samples. The V and J genes are TRBV18 and TRBJ2-5; TRBD1 or TRBD2 may be the D gene (6 bases each). CDR3 DNA: TGTGCCAGCTCATCACCGAAGAGGGGGACTGCGGAGACCCAGTACTTC. This codes for CASSSPKRGTAETQYF.